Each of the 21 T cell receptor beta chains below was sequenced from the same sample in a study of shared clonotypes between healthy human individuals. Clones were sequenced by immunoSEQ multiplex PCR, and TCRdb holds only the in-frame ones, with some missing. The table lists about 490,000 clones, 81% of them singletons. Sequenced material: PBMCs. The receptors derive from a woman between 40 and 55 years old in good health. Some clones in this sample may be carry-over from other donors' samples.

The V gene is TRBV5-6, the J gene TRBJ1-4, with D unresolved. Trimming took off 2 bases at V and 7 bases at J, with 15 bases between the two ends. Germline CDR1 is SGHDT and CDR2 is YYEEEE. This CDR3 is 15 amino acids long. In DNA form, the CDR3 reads TGTGCCAGCAGCTTTCGCCCCAGAAATGGTGAAAAACTGTTTTTT. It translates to CASSFRPRNGEKLFF.

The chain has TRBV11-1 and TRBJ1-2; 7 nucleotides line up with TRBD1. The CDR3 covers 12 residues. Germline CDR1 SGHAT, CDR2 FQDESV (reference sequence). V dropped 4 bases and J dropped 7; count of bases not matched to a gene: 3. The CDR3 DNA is TGTGCCAGCAGCTCACAGGGGTTTGGCTACACCTTC. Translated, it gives CASSSQGFGYTF.

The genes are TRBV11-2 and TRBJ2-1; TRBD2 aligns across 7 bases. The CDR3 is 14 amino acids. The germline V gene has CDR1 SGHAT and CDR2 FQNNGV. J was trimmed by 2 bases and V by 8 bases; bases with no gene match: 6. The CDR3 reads CASETSATYNEQFF. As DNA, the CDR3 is TGTGCCAGCGAAACTAGCGCAACCTACAATGAGCAGTTCTTC.

The CDR3, as DNA: TGTGCCAGCGGACACGGGGGCGTTAGGCTCGAGCAGTACTTC. This sequence encodes CASGHGGVRLEQYF. The genes are TRBV19 and TRBJ2-7; the D call may be TRBD1 or TRBD2 (6 bases each). V lost 9 bases, J lost 6 bases, and 21 bases lay in between. The germline V gene encodes CDR1 LNHDA and CDR2 SQIVND (reference sequence). This CDR3 contains 14 residues.

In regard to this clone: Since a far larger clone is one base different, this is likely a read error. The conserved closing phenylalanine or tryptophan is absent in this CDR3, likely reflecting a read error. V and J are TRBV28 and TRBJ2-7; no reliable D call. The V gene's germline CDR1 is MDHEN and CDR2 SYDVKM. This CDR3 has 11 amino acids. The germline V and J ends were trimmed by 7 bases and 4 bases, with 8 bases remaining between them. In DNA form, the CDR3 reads TGTGCCAGCATGGCGCTGTACGAGCAGTACTCC. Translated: CASMALYEQYS.

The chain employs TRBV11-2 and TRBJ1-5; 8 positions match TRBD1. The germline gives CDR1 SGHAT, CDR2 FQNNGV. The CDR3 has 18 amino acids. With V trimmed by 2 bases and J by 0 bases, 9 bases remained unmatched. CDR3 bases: TGTGCCAGCAGCTTAATCGACAGGGGCGAGGATAGCAATCAGCCCCAGCATTTT. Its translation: CASSLIDRGEDSNQPQHF.

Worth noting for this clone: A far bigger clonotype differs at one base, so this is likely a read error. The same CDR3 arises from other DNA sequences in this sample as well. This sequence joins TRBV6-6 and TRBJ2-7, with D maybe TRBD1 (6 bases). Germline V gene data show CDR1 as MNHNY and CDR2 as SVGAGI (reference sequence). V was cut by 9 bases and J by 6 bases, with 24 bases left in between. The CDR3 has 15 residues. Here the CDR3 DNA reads TGTGCCAGTAGTCAGGGGCGCGAACGAGTGGGCGAGCAGTACTTC. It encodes CASSQGRERVGEQYF.

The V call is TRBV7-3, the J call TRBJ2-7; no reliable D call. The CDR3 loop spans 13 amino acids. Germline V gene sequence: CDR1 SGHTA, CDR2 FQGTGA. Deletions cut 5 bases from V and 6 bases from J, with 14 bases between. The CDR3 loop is CASSAEDFTEQYF. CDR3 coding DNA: TGTGCCAGCAGCGCCGAGGATTTTACCGAGCAGTACTTC.

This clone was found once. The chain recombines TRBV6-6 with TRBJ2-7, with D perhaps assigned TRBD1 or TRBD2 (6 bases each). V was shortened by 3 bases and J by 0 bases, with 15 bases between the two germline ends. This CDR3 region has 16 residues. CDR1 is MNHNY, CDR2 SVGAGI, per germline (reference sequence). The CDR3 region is CASSYGGQGSSYEQYF. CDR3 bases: TGTGCCAGCAGTTATGGGGGGCAGGGTAGCTCCTACGAGCAGTACTTC.

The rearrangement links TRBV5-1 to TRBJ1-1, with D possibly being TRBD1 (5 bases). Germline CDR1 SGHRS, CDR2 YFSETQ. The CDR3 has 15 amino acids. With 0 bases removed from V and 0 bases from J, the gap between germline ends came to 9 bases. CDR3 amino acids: CASSLGGSMNTEAFF. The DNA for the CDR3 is TGCGCCAGCAGCTTGGGGGGGAGCATGAACACTGAAGCTTTCTTT.

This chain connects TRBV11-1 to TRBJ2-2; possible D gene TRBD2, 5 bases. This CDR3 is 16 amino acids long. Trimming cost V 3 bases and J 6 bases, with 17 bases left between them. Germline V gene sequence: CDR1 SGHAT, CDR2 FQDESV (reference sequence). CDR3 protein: CASSFWFGNNAGELFF. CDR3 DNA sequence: TGTGCCAGCAGCTTCTGGTTCGGGAATAATGCCGGGGAGCTGTTTTTT.

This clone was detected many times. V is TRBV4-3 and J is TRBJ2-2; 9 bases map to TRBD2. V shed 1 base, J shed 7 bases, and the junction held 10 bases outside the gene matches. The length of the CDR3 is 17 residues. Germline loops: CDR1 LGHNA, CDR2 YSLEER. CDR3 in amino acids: CASSQGGGSGRIGELFF. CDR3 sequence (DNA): TGCGCCAGCAGCCAAGGAGGGGGCAGCGGGAGGATCGGGGAGCTGTTTTTT.

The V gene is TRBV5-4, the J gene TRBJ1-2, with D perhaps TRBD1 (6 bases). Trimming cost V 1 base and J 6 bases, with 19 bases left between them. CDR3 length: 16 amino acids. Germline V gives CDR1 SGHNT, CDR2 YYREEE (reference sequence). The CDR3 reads CASSLLGVTGSDGYTF. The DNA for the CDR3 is TGTGCCAGCAGCTTGTTGGGTGTAACAGGGTCGGATGGCTACACCTTC.

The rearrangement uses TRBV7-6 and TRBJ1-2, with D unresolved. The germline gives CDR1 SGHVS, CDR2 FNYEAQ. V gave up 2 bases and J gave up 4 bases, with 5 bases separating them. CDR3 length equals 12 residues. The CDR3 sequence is CASSLPGYGYTF. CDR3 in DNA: TGTGCCAGCAGCTTACCAGGCTATGGCTACACCTTC.

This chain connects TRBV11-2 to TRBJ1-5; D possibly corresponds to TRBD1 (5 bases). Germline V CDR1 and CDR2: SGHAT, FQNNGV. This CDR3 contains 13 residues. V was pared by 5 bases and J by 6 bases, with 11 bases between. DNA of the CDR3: TGTGCCAGCAGCCCGGGGCCACTTCAGCCCCAGCATTTT. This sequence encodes CASSPGPLQPQHF.

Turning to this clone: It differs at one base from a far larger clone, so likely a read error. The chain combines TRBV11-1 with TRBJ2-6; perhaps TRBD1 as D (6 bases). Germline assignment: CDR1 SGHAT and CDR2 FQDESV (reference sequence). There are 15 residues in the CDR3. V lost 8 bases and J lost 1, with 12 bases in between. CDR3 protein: CASGQTGSGANVLTF. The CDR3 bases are TGTGCCAGCGGACAAACAGGGTCTGGGGCCAACGTCCTGACTTTC. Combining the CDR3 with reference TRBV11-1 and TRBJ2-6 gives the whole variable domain EAEVAQSPRYKITEKSQAVAFWCDPISGHATLYWYRQILGQGPELLVQFQDESVVDDSQLPKDRFSAERLKGVDSTLKIQPAELGDSAMYLCASGQTGSGANVLTFGAGSRLTVL.

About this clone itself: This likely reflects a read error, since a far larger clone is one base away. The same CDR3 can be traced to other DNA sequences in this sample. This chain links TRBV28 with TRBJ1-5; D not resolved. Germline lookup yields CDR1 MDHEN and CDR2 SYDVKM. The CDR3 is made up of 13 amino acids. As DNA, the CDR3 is TGTGCCAGCAGTCTAGATAGCAATCAGCCACAGCATTTT. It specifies CASSLDSNQPQHF.

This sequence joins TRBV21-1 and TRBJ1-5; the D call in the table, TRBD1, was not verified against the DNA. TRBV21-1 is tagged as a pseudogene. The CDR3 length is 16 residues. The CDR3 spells CASSKGEGQDPRPQHF. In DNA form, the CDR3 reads TGTGCCAGCAGCAAAGGAGAGGGACAGGACCCTCGGCCCCAGCATTTT.

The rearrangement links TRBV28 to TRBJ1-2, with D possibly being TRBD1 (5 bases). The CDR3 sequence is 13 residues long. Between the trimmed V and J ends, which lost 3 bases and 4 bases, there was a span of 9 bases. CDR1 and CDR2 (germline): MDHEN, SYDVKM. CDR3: CASSFSGVYGYTF. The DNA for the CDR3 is TGTGCCAGCAGTTTTTCGGGGGTCTATGGCTACACCTTC.

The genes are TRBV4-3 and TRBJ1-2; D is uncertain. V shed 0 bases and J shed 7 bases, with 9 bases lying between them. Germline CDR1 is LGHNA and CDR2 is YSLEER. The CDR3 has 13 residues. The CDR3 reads CASSQDLRAGYTF. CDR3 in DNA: TGCGCCAGCAGCCAAGATCTGAGGGCTGGCTACACCTTC.

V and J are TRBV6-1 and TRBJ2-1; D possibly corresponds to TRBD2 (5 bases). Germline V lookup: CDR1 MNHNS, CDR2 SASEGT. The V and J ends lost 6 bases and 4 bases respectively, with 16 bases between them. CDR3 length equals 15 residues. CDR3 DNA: TGTGCCAGCAGCCTCGGGAACCTGGGGTACAATGAGCAGTTCTTC. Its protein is CASSLGNLGYNEQFF.